This T cell receptor (beta chain) stems from a study of control samples from healthy donors and cancer patients. Germline CDR1 and CDR2: SGHTA and FQGTGA. V lost 5 bases and J lost 6, with 19 bases in between. The CDR3 spans 15 residues. Assay used: immunoSEQ multiplex PCR; TCRdb lists only in-frame clones, some missing. The table shows about 120,000 clones, with over 75% occurring only once. This clonotype was sampled from a woman in her 50s with colorectal cancer. What was sequenced was PBMCs. The rearrangement links TRBV7-3 to TRBJ1-2; a weak D match, TRBD1 (6 bases). DNA of the CDR3: TGTGCCAGCAGCCCCACCCCCGGGACACCGAATGGCTACACCTTC. Protein product: CASSPTPGTPNGYTF.